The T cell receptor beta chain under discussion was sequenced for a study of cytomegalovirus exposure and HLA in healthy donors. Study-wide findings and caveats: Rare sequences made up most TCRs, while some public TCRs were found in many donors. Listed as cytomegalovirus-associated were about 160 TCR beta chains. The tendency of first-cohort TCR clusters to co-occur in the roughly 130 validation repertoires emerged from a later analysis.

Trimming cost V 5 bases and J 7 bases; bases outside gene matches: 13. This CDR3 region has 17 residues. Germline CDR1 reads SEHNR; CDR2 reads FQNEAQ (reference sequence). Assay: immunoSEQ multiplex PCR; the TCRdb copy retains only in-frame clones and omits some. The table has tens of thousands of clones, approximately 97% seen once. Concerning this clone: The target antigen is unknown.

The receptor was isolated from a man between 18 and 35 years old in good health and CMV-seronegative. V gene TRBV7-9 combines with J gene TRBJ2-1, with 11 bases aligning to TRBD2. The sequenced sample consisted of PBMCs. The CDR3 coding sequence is TGTGCCAGCAGCAAACACTTCACTAGCGGGAGTGATAATGAGCAGTTCTTC. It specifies CASSKHFTSGSDNEQFF.